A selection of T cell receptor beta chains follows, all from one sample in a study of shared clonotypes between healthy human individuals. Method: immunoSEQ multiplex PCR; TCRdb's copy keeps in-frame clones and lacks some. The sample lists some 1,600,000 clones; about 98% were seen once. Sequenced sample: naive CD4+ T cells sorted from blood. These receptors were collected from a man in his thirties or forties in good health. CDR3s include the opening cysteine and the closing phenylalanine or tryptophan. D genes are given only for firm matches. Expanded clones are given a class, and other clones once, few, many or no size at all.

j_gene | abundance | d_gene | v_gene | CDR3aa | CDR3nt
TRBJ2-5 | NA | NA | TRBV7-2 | CASARTRAEGGETQYF | TGTGCCAGCGCCCGAACTAGGGCTGAGGGGGGCGAGACCCAGTACTTC
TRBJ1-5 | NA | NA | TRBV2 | CASSERDNQHF | TGTGCCAGCAGTGAACGTGACAACCAACATTTT
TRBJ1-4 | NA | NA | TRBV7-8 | CASSLAGIGEKLFF | TGTGCCAGCAGCTTAGCAGGGATAGGGGAAAAACTGTTTTTT
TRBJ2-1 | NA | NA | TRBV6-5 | CASSGRGPDHEQFF | TGTGCCAGCAGTGGCCGGGGGCCGGACCATGAGCAGTTCTTC
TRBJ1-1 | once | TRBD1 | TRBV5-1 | CASSPNGQGGNTEAFF | TGCGCCAGCAGCCCTAACGGGCAGGGGGGGAACACTGAAGCTTTCTTT
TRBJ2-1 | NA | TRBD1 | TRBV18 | CASSPRQGANEQFF | TGTGCCAGCTCACCGAGACAGGGGGCTAATGAGCAGTTCTTC
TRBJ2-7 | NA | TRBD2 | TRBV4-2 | CASSQDASGTSGRAWEQYF | TGTGCCAGCAGCCAAGACGCTTCCGGGACTAGCGGGAGGGCCTGGGAGCAGTACTTC
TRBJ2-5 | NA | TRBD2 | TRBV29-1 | CSAVRAGGETQYF | TGCAGCGCGGTCAGGGCCGGGGGGGAGACCCAGTACTTC
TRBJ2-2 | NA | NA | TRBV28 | CASSYSPGTRNTGELFF | TGTGCCAGCAGTTACTCACCCGGGACAAGAAACACCGGGGAGCTGTTTTTT
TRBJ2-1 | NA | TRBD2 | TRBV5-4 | CASSFPGLIGEQFF | TGTGCCAGCAGCTTCCCGGGACTAATCGGTGAGCAGTTCTTC
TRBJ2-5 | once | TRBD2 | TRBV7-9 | CASSSGLAGVQETQYF | TGTGCCAGCAGCTCGGGACTAGCGGGGGTACAAGAGACCCAGTACTTC
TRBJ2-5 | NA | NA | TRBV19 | CASSIVGQETQYF | TGTGCCAGTAGTATAGTAGGCCAAGAGACCCAGTACTTC
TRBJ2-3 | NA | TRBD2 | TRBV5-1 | CASSLSGSTDTQYF | TGCGCCAGCAGCCTTAGCGGGAGCACAGATACGCAGTATTTT
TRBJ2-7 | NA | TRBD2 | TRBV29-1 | CSVGQAGLPYEQYF | TGCAGCGTTGGGCAAGCGGGGCTACCCTACGAGCAGTACTTC
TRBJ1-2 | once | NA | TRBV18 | CASSPRAQDYGYTF | TGTGCCAGCTCACCAAGGGCTCAGGACTATGGCTACACCTTC
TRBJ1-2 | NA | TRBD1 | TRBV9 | CASSVGQGAYGYTF | TGTGCCAGCAGCGTTGGGCAGGGGGCGTATGGCTACACCTTC
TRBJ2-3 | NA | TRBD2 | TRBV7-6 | CASSLGTSVNTDTQYF | TGTGCCAGCAGCCTGGGGACTAGCGTGAACACAGATACGCAGTATTTT
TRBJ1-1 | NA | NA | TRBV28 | CASSLLLTGAAEAFF | TGTGCCAGCAGTTTATTACTTACGGGGGCGGCTGAAGCTTTCTTT